This T cell receptor beta chain was captured by sequencing in a study of early T cells in non-severe SARS-CoV-2 infection. The wider study: Sequencing used unsorted whole-blood bulk RNA, so chains lack pairing.

This clonotype has ten or more counts. Its antigen is unidentified. Findings and caveats of the study: Comparison of clonotypes with VDJdb favored anti-spike CD8 responses while missing private and CD4 specificities.

Separate cDNA molecules each had unique molecular identifiers attached to them. One entry per CDR3 protein results from TCRdb running MiXCR on the 5' RACE reads. Among about 40,000 distinct CDR3 sequences, almost 5.5% were seen once, and the ten largest hold under 7%. CDR3 length equals 15 residues. Per germline, CDR1 DFQATT and CDR2 SNEGSKA (reference sequence). J lost 5 bases, V lost 2 bases, and 9 bases had no gene match. The receptor comes from an adult who was a healthcare worker with PCR-confirmed SARS-CoV-2 infection or an uninfected control (not recorded which). The sample here was whole blood, taken at baseline. The chain is built from TRBV20-1 and TRBJ1-2; 9 bases fit TRBD1. The CDR3 bases are TGCAGTGCTAGAACCCAACAGGGGGCGAGATATGGCTACACCTTC. Its translation: CSARTQQGARYGYTF.